A selection of T cell receptor beta chains follows, all from one sample in a study of T-cell memory formation after mild COVID-19. TCRdb passed the 5' RACE reads through MiXCR, listing each CDR3 protein once. The table records under 300,000 distinct CDR3 sequences, roughly a tenth of them present only once. Sample: PBMCs or a T cell subset sorted from them (not recorded which). Receptor source: a man in his late teens or twenties who had mild COVID-19 (a few samples of this study predate the infection). Cell type and time point are not known. The CDR3 runs from the conserved cysteine through the conserved F or W. Each record gives: CDR3 length, D gene, J gene, clone size, V gene, CDR3 protein, CDR3 DNA. A D gene is named only where the DNA matches it firmly. Size is omitted from some rows. Given values are once, few, many or a class for expanded clones.

16,-,TRBJ2-3,few,TRBV7-9,CASSAWTGTVTDTQYF,TGTGCCAGCAGCGCGTGGACCGGAACTGTAACAGATACGCAGTATTTT
14,TRBD1,TRBJ1-1,-,TRBV15,CATSREGTATEAFF,TGTGCCACCAGCAGAGAGGGGACAGCAACTGAAGCTTTCTTT
13,TRBD1,TRBJ2-1,many,TRBV6-5,CASRNDRVNEQFF,TGTGCCAGCAGGAACGACAGGGTCAATGAGCAGTTCTTC
15,-,TRBJ1-1,few,TRBV6-2/TRBV6-3,CASSYHGAVNTEAFF,TGTGCCAGCAGTTACCATGGGGCAGTGAACACTGAAGCTTTCTTT
15,-,TRBJ2-3,few,TRBV24-1,CATSHPPDHTDTQYF,TGTGCCACCAGTCACCCCCCCGACCACACAGATACGCAGTATTTT
15,TRBD1,TRBJ2-5,-,TRBV7-8,CASSSSRGYEETQYF,TGTGCCAGCAGCTCCAGCAGGGGGTATGAAGAGACCCAGTACTTC
15,TRBD2,TRBJ2-3,-,TRBV12-3/TRBV12-4,CATSRGVRGTDTQYF,TGTGCCACCTCCCGGGGGGTCAGGGGCACAGATACGCAGTATTTT
13,-,TRBJ1-2,-,TRBV5-1,CASSPGQAEGYTF,TGCGCCAGCAGCCCTGGCCAGGCGGAGGGCTACACCTTC
14,-,TRBJ2-3,-,TRBV6-6,CASSYGTLTDTQYF,TGTGCCAGCAGCTACGGGACTTTGACAGATACGCAGTATTTT
14,-,TRBJ1-6,many,TRBV5-6,CASSLGLGGSPLHF,TGTGCCAGCAGCTTGGGTCTTGGGGGTTCACCCCTCCACTTT
16,-,TRBJ1-1,many,TRBV5-1,CASSPGGGEMNTEAFF,TGCGCCAGCAGCCCGGGGGGTGGGGAGATGAACACTGAAGCTTTCTTT
14,-,TRBJ2-2,few,TRBV18,CASSPTANTGELFF,TGTGCCAGCTCACCGACAGCGAACACCGGGGAGCTGTTTTTT
18,TRBD2,TRBJ2-5,few,TRBV4-3,CASSQFYSGVPIQETQYF,TGCGCCAGCAGCCAGTTCTATAGCGGGGTGCCGATACAAGAGACCCAGTACTTC
14,-,TRBJ2-5,few,TRBV4-1,CASSQGGSSETQYF,TGCGCCAGCAGCCAAGGAGGCAGTTCAGAGACCCAGTACTTC
13,TRBD2,TRBJ2-1,many,TRBV6-4,CASSPTSDNEQFF,TGTGCCAGCAGTCCGACTAGCGACAATGAGCAGTTCTTC
15,-,TRBJ2-5,few,TRBV5-1,CASILVAGKEETQYF,-
14,TRBD2,TRBJ2-3,-,TRBV6-4,CARRLGGDTDTQYF,TGTGCCAGGAGATTGGGGGGGGACACAGATACGCAGTATTTT
13,-,TRBJ2-1,few,TRBV20-1,CSARGILDNEQFF,TGCAGTGCTAGGGGGATATTAGACAATGAGCAGTTCTTC
15,-,TRBJ1-2,many,TRBV3-1,CASSQERSDGRTKTF,TGTGCCAGCAGCCAAGAAAGGTCGGATGGGCGGACAAAGACCTTC
15,TRBD1,TRBJ1-1,-,TRBV18,CASSPGFQGATEAFF,TGTGCCAGCTCACCTGGATTTCAGGGGGCTACCGAAGCTTTCTTT
15,TRBD2,TRBJ2-1,once,TRBV7-2,CASRIGTSGVQEQFF,TGTGCCAGCAGAATCGGGACTAGCGGGGTGCAGGAGCAGTTCTTC
14,TRBD2,TRBJ2-5,-,TRBV28,CATGLAAHQETQYF,TGTGCCACGGGACTAGCAGCACACCAAGAGACCCAGTACTTC
17,TRBD2,TRBJ2-3,-,TRBV6-1,CASSRGAGGTSTDTQYF,TGTGCCAGCAGCCGTGGGGCGGGGGGCACTAGCACAGATACGCAGTATTTT
14,-,TRBJ2-3,-,TRBV7-6,CASSLFWGTDTQYF,TGTGCCAGCAGCTTGTTTTGGGGCACAGATACGCAGTATTTT
14,TRBD2,TRBJ2-3,-,TRBV6-5,CASSGLAGADTQYF,TGTGCCAGCAGCGGACTAGCGGGAGCAGATACGCAGTATTTT
17,TRBD1,TRBJ1-1,few,TRBV4-2,CASSPGDRGWANTEAFF,TGTGCCAGCAGCCCGGGGGACAGGGGATGGGCGAACACTGAAGCTTTCTTT
13,TRBD1,TRBJ1-2,-,TRBV6-5,CASSYYRGDGYTF,TGTGCCAGCAGTTACTACAGGGGAGATGGCTACACCTTC
16,TRBD1,TRBJ1-5,-,TRBV25-1,CASSENGQGDWQPQHF,TGTGCCAGCAGTGAAAATGGACAGGGAGATTGGCAGCCCCAGCATTTT
17,TRBD2,TRBJ2-4,many,TRBV6-6,CASSYTWGAGLGDIQYF,TGTGCCAGCAGTTACACCTGGGGAGCGGGGCTGGGGGACATTCAGTACTTC
10,-,TRBJ2-5,few,TRBV27,CARQGETQYF,TGTGCCAGGCAGGGAGAGACCCAGTACTTC
15,TRBD2,TRBJ2-3,-,TRBV15,CATSPTSGGSDTQYF,TGTGCCACCAGCCCGACTAGCGGGGGATCAGATACGCAGTATTTT
12,-,TRBJ1-2,few,TRBV5-6,CASSEESYGYTF,TGTGCCAGCAGCGAGGAATCCTATGGCTACACCTTC
13,-,TRBJ2-3,many,TRBV12-3/TRBV12-4,CASSLALTDTQYF,TGTGCCAGCAGTTTAGCGTTGACAGATACGCAGTATTTT
13,TRBD2,TRBJ2-3,few,TRBV7-2,CASSFGGEDTQYF,TGTGCCAGCAGCTTTGGGGGGGAAGATACGCAGTATTTT
15,TRBD1,TRBJ2-5,few,TRBV6-2/TRBV6-3,CASSQRQGRWETQYF,TGTGCCAGCAGCCAACGACAGGGGCGGTGGGAGACCCAGTACTTC
14,-,TRBJ1-2,few,TRBV6-5,CASSLDRHPYGYTF,TGTGCCAGCAGTCTTGACAGGCACCCCTATGGCTACACCTTC
17,-,TRBJ2-5,few,TRBV5-6,CASSLEGLGRLLQTQYF,TGTGCCAGCAGCTTGGAGGGCCTTGGGCGGCTGCTCCAGACCCAGTACTTC
14,TRBD1,TRBJ2-1,many,TRBV7-3,CASSRGYFRGEQFF,TGTGCCAGCAGCCGGGGATATTTCAGGGGGGAGCAGTTCTTC
14,-,TRBJ1-1,few,TRBV5-1,CASSLVWQNTEAFF,TGCGCCAGCAGCTTGGTTTGGCAGAACACTGAAGCTTTCTTT
13,-,TRBJ1-1,few,TRBV2,CASSGPAGVGAFF,TGTGCCAGCAGCGGGCCCGCGGGGGTGGGAGCTTTCTTT
16,-,TRBJ2-2,-,TRBV9,CASSPRTKVNTGELFF,TGTGCCAGCAGCCCCCGGACAAAAGTAAACACCGGGGAGCTGTTTTTT
14,TRBD2,TRBJ2-5,few,TRBV7-9,CDSSLEWGGETQYF,TGTGACAGCAGCTTAGAATGGGGGGGAGAGACCCAGTACTTC
19,-,TRBJ1-5,few,TRBV15,CATSGYRSTGVYSNQPQHF,TGTGCCACCAGCGGATACAGGTCGACCGGGGTTTATAGCAATCAGCCCCAGCATTTT
16,TRBD1,TRBJ1-6,many,TRBV2,CASRDRASSYNSPLHF,TGTGCCAGCAGGGACAGGGCCAGCTCCTATAATTCACCCCTCCACTTT
13,-,TRBJ1-1,many,TRBV18,CASSSPVNTEAFF,TGTGCCAGCTCGAGTCCAGTGAACACTGAAGCTTTCTTT